The clone carrying this T cell receptor beta chain has a count of ten or more. No antigen is known for it. The record originates from a study of T-cell reconstitution after alpha-beta-depleted transplantation in children. Findings and caveats of the study: Reportedly, alpha-beta T cells present about two months post-transplant originated from several hundred expanded clones of graft origin. For some patients, TCRbeta diversity was high at day 60 because of recipient T cells and thymic progenitors that survived. When one year had passed after transplant, most T-cell counts and diversity came from newly produced T cells.

After removal of 0 bases from V and 9 bases from J, the junction contained 13 bases not matched to a gene. CDR1 is MGHRA and CDR2 is YSYEKL in the germline V gene. The length of the CDR3 is 17 residues. The TCRbeta library incorporated unique molecular identifiers. In TCRdb, the PCR reads were re-called with MiXCR into one record per CDR3 protein. Counted here are around 52,000 distinct CDR3 sequences, approximately 6% occurring once; the ten biggest clones make up over 25%. The receptor comes from a female patient aged 2-10 years who had a stem cell transplant for aplastic anemia, so the T cells may come from the graft donor. The source was PBMCs, mostly from graft donor cells, collected 60 days after TCRalphabeta/CD19-depleted stem cell transplant. This rearrangement joins TRBV4-1 to TRBJ2-1, with 8 nucleotides matching TRBD2. The CDR3 DNA reads TGCGCCAGCAGCCAAGAAGTGGGGCCGGGACTAGGAAGTGAGCAGTTCTTC. Translating it yields CASSQEVGPGLGSEQFF.